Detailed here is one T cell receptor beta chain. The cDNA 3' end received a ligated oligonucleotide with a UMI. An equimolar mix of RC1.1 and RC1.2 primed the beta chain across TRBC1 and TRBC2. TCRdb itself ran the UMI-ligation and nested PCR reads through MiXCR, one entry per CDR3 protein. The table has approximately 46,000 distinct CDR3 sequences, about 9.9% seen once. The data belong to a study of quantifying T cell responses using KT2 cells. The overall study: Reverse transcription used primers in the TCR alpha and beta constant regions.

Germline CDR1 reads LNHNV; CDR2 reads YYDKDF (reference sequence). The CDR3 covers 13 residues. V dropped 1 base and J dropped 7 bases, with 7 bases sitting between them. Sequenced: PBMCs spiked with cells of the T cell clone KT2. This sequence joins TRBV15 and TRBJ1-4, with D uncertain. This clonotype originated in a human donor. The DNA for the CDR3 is TGTGCCACCAGCAGAGTCCCCAGTGAAAAACTGTTTTTT. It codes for CATSRVPSEKLFF.